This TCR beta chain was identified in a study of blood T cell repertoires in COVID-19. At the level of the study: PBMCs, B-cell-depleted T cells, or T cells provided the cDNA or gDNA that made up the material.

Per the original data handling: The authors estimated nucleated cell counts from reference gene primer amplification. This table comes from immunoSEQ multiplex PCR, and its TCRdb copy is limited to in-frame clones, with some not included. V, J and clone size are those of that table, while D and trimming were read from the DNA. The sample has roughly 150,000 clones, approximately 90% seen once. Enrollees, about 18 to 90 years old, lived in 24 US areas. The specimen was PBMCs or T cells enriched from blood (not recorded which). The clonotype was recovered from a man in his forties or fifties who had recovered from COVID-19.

This CDR3 reads CASSLTGTGNGYTF. CDR3 sequence (DNA): TGTGCCAGCAGCTTGACCGGGACAGGTAATGGCTACACCTTC. The chain employs TRBV7-9 and TRBJ1-2; 8 bases agree with TRBD1. The ends lost 3 bases at V and 6 bases at J; junction bases unmatched: 6. The CDR3 is 14 amino acids. Germline V lookup: CDR1 SEHNR, CDR2 FQNEAQ (reference sequence).